The sequence of this TCR beta chain was determined in a study of chemoradiotherapy in HPV16-positive cancers. Study details: Candidate HPV-specific clones and shared TCR motifs came from a couple of HPV16-positive patients.

The method was immunoSEQ multiplex PCR; TCRdb's version includes in-frame clones alone and lacks a portion of them. The sample has approximately 12,000 clones; 75% are singletons. This clone has only one observation. Its target is not known. Trimming shortened V by 5 bases and J by 7 bases, and 20 bases separated the two germline ends. The CDR3 has 16 residues. The germline gives CDR1 SGHTA, CDR2 FQGNSA. Study-wide results and caveats: During treatment, candidate HPV-specific clones and E7-related motifs expanded in tumor. HPV-specific T cells were functionally defined from only a couple of HPV16-positive patients.

This rearrangement joins TRBV7-2 to TRBJ2-2, with D possibly being TRBD2 (6 bases). This receptor was identified in a human donor with HPV-associated anogenital cancer. The material was obtained from a patient who underwent chemoradiotherapy. The CDR3 loop reads CASSPRIARGGGELFF. The CDR3 DNA reads TGTGCCAGCAGCCCTCGGATAGCCCGGGGAGGCGGGGAGCTGTTTTTT.